These 29 T cell receptor beta chains originate from one sample sequenced in a study of T cells in Graves' hyperthyroidism and ophthalmopathy. Using RNA transcripts as the source, TCR beta CDR3 regions were amplified. First-round RT-PCR with HTBI primers amplified the TCR CDR3 region. A single record per CDR3 protein comes from TCRdb applying MiXCR to the multiplex PCR reads. The data show hundreds of thousands of distinct CDR3 sequences, 16% seen once. Sequencing used blood. The receptors derive from a woman aged 18-35 years with Graves' ophthalmopathy.

Turning to this clonotype: A much larger clone differs by one base, so this may be a read error. The chain is built from TRBV6-1 and TRBJ2-5, with D perhaps given as TRBD1 or TRBD2 (6 bases each). With 6 bases removed from V and 9 bases from J, the gap between germline ends came to 23 bases. The CDR3 has 15 residues. The V gene's germline CDR1 is MNHNS and CDR2 SASEGT. The DNA for the CDR3 is TGTGCCAGCAGCGAACAACAGGGCCGCGGGGAGGCCCAGTACTTC. Its protein product is CASSEQQGRGEAQYF.

CDR3 sequence (DNA): TGTGCCAGCAGTGAGGAGGGCGCGAACACCGGGGAGCTGTTTTTT. Translation: CASSEEGANTGELFF. This chain uses TRBV6-1 with TRBJ2-2; a possible D gene is TRBD2 (6 bases). The germline CDR1 and CDR2 sequences are MNHNS and SASEGT. With 3 bases removed from V and 0 bases from J, the gap between germline ends came to 8 bases. This CDR3 contains 15 residues.

About this clonotype itself: A read error is possible here, since a much larger clone lies one base away. The chain is built from TRBV5-1 and TRBJ1-1; perhaps TRBD1 as D (5 bases). V gave up 0 bases and J gave up 4 bases, with 16 bases separating them. CDR1 and CDR2 (germline): SGHRS, YFSETQ. The CDR3 length is 16 residues. As DNA, the CDR3 is TGCGCCAGCAGCTTGGATGGGGGATCCGGTATCACTGAAGCTTTCTTT. This sequence encodes CASSLDGGSGITEAFF.

This clonotype was observed at least ten times. The chain carries TRBV12-3 or TRBV12-4 and TRBJ1-4; 8 bases are a match to TRBD1. This CDR3 is 13 amino acids long. V shed 4 bases, J shed 5 bases, and the junction held 0 bases outside the gene matches. In DNA, the CDR3 is TGTGCCAGCAGTTGGACAGGGAATGAAAAACTGTTTTTT. Amino acid sequence: CASSWTGNEKLFF.

There are a few counts of this clonotype. In DNA form, the CDR3 reads TGTGCCAGTAGTAACCGACAGGGAAGGATTAATTCACCCCTCCACTTT. This encodes CASSNRQGRINSPLHF. The chain uses TRBV19 and TRBJ1-6; 7 nucleotides agree with TRBD1. CDR1 and CDR2 (germline): LNHDA, SQIVND (reference sequence). The trim removed 4 bases at V and 6 bases at J, leaving 9 bases unmatched. The CDR3 extends over 16 amino acids.

This clonotype came up a few times. At one end, the junction sequence differs from germline, possibly due to a read error. The chain uses TRBV6-1 and TRBJ1-5; no clear D. The germline V gene encodes CDR1 MNHNS and CDR2 SASEGT. CDR3 length: 14 amino acids. CDR3 DNA: TGTGCCAGCGGTGAAAGGGCTAACAATCAGCCCCAGCATTTT. As protein: CASGERANNQPQHF.

This clonotype was counted at least ten times. This rearrangement joins TRBV28 to TRBJ2-7; possible D gene TRBD2, 5 bases. This CDR3 region has 15 residues. The germline V gene encodes CDR1 MDHEN and CDR2 SYDVKM. Trimming cost V 2 bases and J 3 bases, with 14 bases left between them. CDR3 sequence: CASSLVIGGVYEQYF. CDR3 nucleotides: TGTGCCAGCAGTTTAGTTATAGGAGGAGTCTACGAGCAGTACTTC. Complete variable domain (other parts from reference TRBV28 and TRBJ2-7): DVKVTQSSRYLVKRTGEKVFLECVQDMDHENMFWYRQDPGLGLRLIYFSYDVKMKEKGDIPEGYSVSREKKERFSLILESASTNQTSMYLCASSLVIGGVYEQYFGPGTRLTVT.

This clonotype has at least ten counts. The chain links TRBV28 to TRBJ2-7; the D is unclear. V was trimmed by 6 bases and J by 4 bases, leaving 13 bases between them. Germline assignment: CDR1 MDHEN and CDR2 SYDVKM. This CDR3 is built from 13 residues. The DNA of the CDR3 is TGTGCCAGCAGCCTCACAATCCAATACGAGCAGTACTTC. This codes for CASSLTIQYEQYF.

This clonotype was seen ten or more times. This chain uses TRBV7-2 with TRBJ1-2; D unclear. Trimming removed 1 base from V and 5 bases from J, with 8 bases in between. Germline V lookup: CDR1 SGHTA, CDR2 FQGNSA. This CDR3 is 13 amino acids long. In nucleotides, the CDR3 is TGTGCCAGCAGCTTAGTAGGCGGGTATGGCTACACCTTC. This translates into CASSLVGGYGYTF.

This clonotype was counted at least ten times. This sequence joins TRBV6-1 and TRBJ2-1; 10 nucleotides match TRBD2. The CDR3 extends over 15 amino acids. CDR1 and CDR2 (germline): MNHNS, SASEGT. Trimming cost V 6 bases and J 5 bases; bases outside gene matches: 7. The CDR3: CASSPLAGRNNEQFF. The CDR3 DNA follows: TGTGCCAGCAGCCCACTAGCGGGGCGGAACAATGAGCAGTTCTTC.

This clonotype was detected ten times or more. The chain links TRBV29-1 to TRBJ2-3, with TRBD2 matching over 8 bases. The CDR3 sequence is 15 residues long. Germline V CDR1 and CDR2: SQVTM, ANQGSEA. V lost 4 bases to trimming and J lost 0 bases; unmatched junction nucleotides: 6. In DNA, the CDR3 is TGCAGCGTTGTTCGGACGGGAGGGAGCACAGATACGCAGTATTTT. Encoded protein: CSVVRTGGSTDTQYF.

This clonotype came up many times. The chain carries TRBV19 and TRBJ1-1; possible D gene TRBD1, 5 bases. Germline CDR1 reads LNHDA; CDR2 reads SQIVND (reference sequence). Trimming took off 5 bases at V and 4 bases at J, with 14 bases between the two ends. There are 14 residues in the CDR3. The CDR3 coding sequence is TGTGCCAGTAGTGGGACCGCCCTGGGCACTGAAGCTTTCTTT. Its protein is CASSGTALGTEAFF.

In this sample, this clonotype turned up many times. As DNA, the CDR3 is TGTGCCAGCAGGGGAGCGGAGGGACAGGGATATAATGAGCAGTTCTTC. Its protein is CASRGAEGQGYNEQFF. The chain recombines TRBV5-6 with TRBJ2-1; 9 bases map to TRBD1. The V gene end was trimmed by 5 bases and the J gene end by 7 bases; junction bases not matched to a gene: 13. CDR3 size: 16 residues. Germline CDR1 SGHDT, CDR2 YYEEEE. The full variable domain, in which reference TRBV5-6 and TRBJ2-1 provide the parts outside the CDR3, is DAGVTQSPTHLIKTRGQQVTLRCSPKSGHDTVSWYQQALGQGPQFIFQYYEEEERQRGNFPDRFSGHQFPNYSSELNVNALLLGDSALYLCASRGAEGQGYNEQFFGPGTRLTVL.

Comments on this clonotype: A read error is possible here, since a much larger clone lies one base away. The V and J genes are TRBV19 and TRBJ2-2; 9 bases map to TRBD2. Germline assignment: CDR1 LNHDA and CDR2 SQIVND (reference sequence). Losses at the gene ends were 8 bases for V and 2 bases for J; bases not matched to a gene: 3. The CDR3 loop spans 14 amino acids. In DNA, the CDR3 is TGTGCCAGTGAGACTAGCGGAAACACCGGGGAGCTGTTTTTT. Translation: CASETSGNTGELFF.

In this sample, this clonotype turned up a few times. V gene TRBV20-1 combines with J gene TRBJ2-2, with D perhaps matching TRBD1 or TRBD2 (6 bases each). Germline CDR1 and CDR2: DFQATT and SNEGSKA (reference sequence). V lost 6 bases, J lost 5 bases, and 16 bases lay in between. The CDR3 consists of 14 residues. The CDR3, as DNA: TGCAGTGCCCCGTGGAGGGGGAATACCGGGGAGCTGTTTTTT. It encodes CSAPWRGNTGELFF.

This clonotype was seen ten or more times. The chain links TRBV29-1 to TRBJ2-1, with D possibly being TRBD1 or TRBD2 (5 bases each). V was shortened by 0 bases and J by 1 base, with 19 bases between the two germline ends. Germline CDR1 is SQVTM and CDR2 is ANQGSEA. This CDR3 comprises 18 residues. This CDR3 reads CSVEETAKARESYNEQFF. CDR3 in DNA: TGCAGCGTTGAAGAGACGGCAAAGGCCAGGGAGTCCTACAATGAGCAGTTCTTC.

This clonotype has at least ten counts. The chain employs TRBV5-4 and TRBJ2-4; no firm D call. Germline values: CDR1 SGHNT, CDR2 YYREEE (reference sequence). The CDR3 extends over 14 amino acids. Trimming took 1 base from V and 0 from J, leaving 5 bases between them. This chain's CDR3 is CASSLNLAKNIQYF. The DNA of the CDR3 is TGTGCCAGCAGCTTGAATCTAGCCAAAAACATTCAGTACTTC.

Ten or more counts support this clonotype. This sequence joins TRBV30 and TRBJ1-2; the D gene is possibly TRBD1 (5 bases). CDR1 and CDR2 from the germline V gene are GTSNPN and SVGIG (reference sequence). The CDR3 is 14 amino acids. V lost 0 bases and J 6 bases, leaving 14 bases between the germline ends. The CDR3 reads CAWSVPGRSNGYTF. In DNA, the CDR3 is TGTGCCTGGAGTGTCCCGGGACGGAGCAATGGCTACACCTTC.

This clonotype showed up many times. The rearrangement joins TRBV20-1 to TRBJ2-7; 11 bases fit TRBD1. V shed 0 bases, J shed 6 bases, and the junction held 7 bases outside the gene matches. Germline values: CDR1 DFQATT, CDR2 SNEGSKA (reference sequence). The CDR3 consists of 15 residues. The CDR3 is CSARDYGTGGREQYF. The CDR3 DNA reads as TGCAGTGCTAGAGATTACGGGACAGGGGGACGCGAGCAGTACTTC.

CDR3 DNA sequence: TGTGCCAGCAGCTTAGAAGTCGGCGCCGAGCAGTACTTC. Encoded protein: CASSLEVGAEQYF. The chain has TRBV13 and TRBJ2-7; D ambiguous. The CDR3 runs to 13 residues. Germline loops: CDR1 PRHDT, CDR2 FYEKMQ (reference sequence). Trimming pared 1 base from V and 6 bases from J, leaving 10 bases between. Drawing the rest from reference TRBV13 and TRBJ2-7, the complete variable domain is AAGVIQSPRHLIKEKRETATLKCYPIPRHDTVYWYQQGPGQDPQFLISFYEKMQSDKGSIPDRFSAQQFSDYHSELNMSSLELGDSALYFCASSLEVGAEQYFGPGTRLTVT.

This clonotype was seen at least ten times. The chain recombines TRBV5-1 with TRBJ2-7, with D possibly TRBD1 on 5 matching bases. The CDR3 covers 15 residues. V was pared by 4 bases and J by 4 bases, with 18 bases between. Germline CDR1 is SGHRS and CDR2 is YFSETQ. The CDR3 DNA follows: TGCGCCAGCAGCCCCGGACATAGGGATTCATACGAGCAGTACTTC. This codes for CASSPGHRDSYEQYF.

This clonotype showed up many times. The chain combines TRBV19 with TRBJ1-2; 9 positions agree with TRBD1. The CDR3 covers 15 residues. Germline V lookup: CDR1 LNHDA, CDR2 SQIVND (reference sequence). V was clipped by 4 bases and J by 4 bases; unmatched bases: 7. In DNA form, the CDR3 reads TGTGCCAGTAGTAGCCGGGGACAGGGCGGCTATGGCTACACCTTC. Translation: CASSSRGQGGYGYTF.

This clonotype was observed a few times. This rearrangement joins TRBV19 to TRBJ2-7; 12 bases are a match to TRBD1. Germline V gene sequence: CDR1 LNHDA, CDR2 SQIVND (reference sequence). Trimming took 5 bases from V and 6 from J; bases not matched to a gene: 2. The CDR3 has 13 amino acids. CDR3 DNA: TGTGCCAGTAGTGGGGACAGGGGGCGCGAGCAGTACTTC. It codes for CASSGDRGREQYF.

V gene TRBV19 combines with J gene TRBJ2-5; D possibly corresponds to TRBD1 (5 bases). In germline, CDR1 is LNHDA, CDR2 SQIVND (reference sequence). CDR3 length: 13 amino acids. V shed 6 bases and J shed 4 bases, with 12 bases lying between them. The CDR3 DNA is TGTGCCAGTAGGAAAACAGGTGCAGAGACCCAGTACTTC. The encoded protein is CASRKTGAETQYF.

This clonotype was counted many times. This chain links TRBV9 with TRBJ2-5; 9 nucleotides agree with TRBD1. The V gene's germline CDR1 is SGDLS and CDR2 YYNGEE. J gave up 5 bases and V 4 bases, and 6 bases lay outside the gene matches. The CDR3 sequence is 14 residues long. The CDR3 loop is CASSPWDREETQYF. The DNA for the CDR3 is TGTGCCAGCAGCCCCTGGGACAGGGAGGAGACCCAGTACTTC.

This sequence joins TRBV19 and TRBJ1-6; TRBD1 might be the D (5 bases). Trimming took off 4 bases at V and 7 bases at J, with 14 bases between the two ends. The germline CDR1 and CDR2 sequences are LNHDA and SQIVND (reference sequence). This CDR3 contains 15 residues. The CDR3 DNA is TGTGCCAGTAGTACTGCAGGGTCTGGAAATTCACCCCTCCACTTT. It translates to CASSTAGSGNSPLHF.

Many counts were recorded for this clonotype. The J gene is TRBJ2-1, the V gene TRBV14; TRBD2 aligns across 8 bases. This CDR3 region has 16 residues. Germline loops: CDR1 SGHDN, CDR2 FVKESK. The J segment lost 3 bases and the V segment lost 7 bases, leaving 11 bases of the junction unmatched. The CDR3 nucleotides read TGTGCCAGCATCAAAACTAGCGGTTCAATCTACAATGAGCAGTTCTTC. Amino acids: CASIKTSGSIYNEQFF.

This clonotype was counted ten times or more. The genes are TRBV6-1 and TRBJ1-1; weak D call: TRBD1 (5 bases). V lost 5 bases to trimming and J lost 3 bases, with 13 bases between them. The CDR3 extends over 14 amino acids. Germline V lookup: CDR1 MNHNS, CDR2 SASEGT. The CDR3 region is CASSLYPGYTEAFF. The CDR3 DNA follows: TGTGCCAGCAGTTTGTATCCAGGGTACACTGAAGCTTTCTTT.

This clonotype was seen repeatedly, ten times or more. This sequence joins TRBV20-1 and TRBJ2-3; perhaps TRBD2 as D (5 bases). The CDR3 spans 14 residues. Trimming stripped 3 bases from V and 0 bases from J, with 10 bases between. Germline-derived CDR1 and CDR2 are DFQATT and SNEGSKA (reference sequence). The CDR3, as DNA: TGCAGTGCTAGGCCTAGCAGAAGCACAGATACGCAGTATTTT. The encoded protein is CSARPSRSTDTQYF.